The 20 T cell receptor beta chains below come from one sample, sequenced in a study of blood T cell repertoires in COVID-19. Assay: immunoSEQ multiplex PCR; the TCRdb copy retains only in-frame clones and omits some. The data show some 320,000 clones, roughly 88% seen once. The specimen was peripheral blood. The receptors originated from a woman aged 25 to 45 who had recovered from COVID-19.

The rearrangement joins TRBV6-1 to TRBJ2-7; 8 nucleotides agree with TRBD1. CDR3 size: 17 residues. With 4 bases clipped from V and 2 bases from J, the junction kept 13 bases outside the gene matches. CDR1 is MNHNS, CDR2 SASEGT, per germline. Here the CDR3 DNA reads TGTGCCAGCAGTGTCCGGGACAGGCAAGGTCGGGCCTACGAGCAGTACTTC. Its protein product is CASSVRDRQGRAYEQYF.

V gene TRBV28 combines with J gene TRBJ2-1; TRBD2 might be the D (7 bases). Per the germline V gene, CDR1 is MDHEN and CDR2 is SYDVKM. There are 15 residues in the CDR3. With 5 bases removed from V and 0 bases from J, the gap between germline ends came to 11 bases. The CDR3, as DNA: TGTGCCAGCAGTAAGGGGGGGAGCTCCTACAATGAGCAGTTCTTC. Amino acid sequence: CASSKGGSSYNEQFF.

V is TRBV3-1 (or the pseudogene TRBV3-2) and J is TRBJ1-4; D remains ambiguous. The CDR3 spans 15 residues. Trimming took off 1 base at V and 5 bases at J, with 11 bases between the two ends. The germline V gene encodes CDR1 LGHDT and CDR2 YNNKEL (reference sequence). The CDR3 region is CASSQGQAKNEKLFF. The DNA for the CDR3 is TGTGCCAGCAGCCAAGGGCAAGCGAAAAATGAAAAACTGTTTTTT.

This clone appeared a single time. The V gene is TRBV27, the J gene TRBJ2-5; TRBD2 aligns across 7 bases. This CDR3 has 14 amino acids. Germline V gene sequence: CDR1 MNHEY, CDR2 SMNVEV (reference sequence). Trimming took 6 bases from V and 4 from J; bases not matched to a gene: 8. The CDR3 nucleotides read TGTGCCAGCAGAAATGGGGGGAGGGCAGAGACCCAGTACTTC. Protein product: CASRNGGRAETQYF.

The chain uses TRBV6-5 and TRBJ2-7; D is unclear. From germline, CDR1 is MNHEY and CDR2 SVGAGI. V was clipped by 8 bases and J by 2 bases, with 10 bases between them. The CDR3 loop spans 12 amino acids. The CDR3 is CASPRCPYEQYF. The DNA for the CDR3 is TGTGCCAGCCCGAGGTGCCCCTACGAGCAGTACTTC.

This clone has just one count. This chain connects TRBV4-1 to TRBJ2-1; D is perhaps TRBD1 (5 bases). The CDR3 has 16 residues. V shed 4 bases and J shed 8 bases, with 21 bases lying between them. The germline CDR1 and CDR2 sequences are MGHRA and YSYEKL. The CDR3 reads CASSPWGRQTQDEQFF. In DNA form, the CDR3 reads TGCGCCAGCAGCCCTTGGGGTCGACAGACCCAAGATGAGCAGTTCTTC.

V usage is TRBV7-3 and J usage is TRBJ2-7, with 9 bases matching TRBD2. This CDR3 is built from 13 residues. The V gene's germline CDR1 is SGHTA and CDR2 FQGTGA. V shed 5 bases and J 7 bases; nucleotides not matched to a gene: 6. The CDR3 region is CASSPYSGGEQYF. CDR3 bases: TGTGCCAGCAGCCCCTATAGCGGGGGTGAGCAGTACTTC.

The chain is built from TRBV11-2 and TRBJ1-2; D might be TRBD1 (5 bases). The CDR3 runs to 13 residues. CDR1 SGHAT and CDR2 FQNNGV come from the germline V gene. Trimming pared 1 base from V and 6 bases from J, leaving 9 bases between. The CDR3 protein is CASSLGQGDGYTF. CDR3 nucleotide sequence: TGTGCCAGCAGCTTAGGGCAGGGTGATGGCTACACCTTC. Together with reference TRBV11-2 and TRBJ1-2, the CDR3 gives the full variable domain: EAGVAQSPRYKIIEKRQSVAFWCNPISGHATLYWYQQILGQGPKLLIQFQNNGVVDDSQLPKDRFSAERLKGVDSTLKIQPAKLEDSAVYLCASSLGQGDGYTFGSGTRLTVV.

In nucleotides, the CDR3 is TGCGCCAGCAGTGGACATGCCCAAGAGACCCAGTACTTC. It encodes CASSGHAQETQYF. This chain links TRBV10-1 with TRBJ2-5, with D hard to call. The germline gives CDR1 WNHNN, CDR2 SYGVQD (reference sequence). This CDR3 spans 13 amino acids. V was pared by 4 bases and J by 1 base, with 7 bases between.

This sequence joins TRBV5-4 and TRBJ2-4, with D perhaps TRBD1 (7 bases). The CDR3 extends over 18 amino acids. The V gene lost 4 bases and the J gene lost 0 bases, with 20 bases spanning the gap. Germline V gene data show CDR1 as SGHNT and CDR2 as YYREEE (reference sequence). The CDR3 coding sequence is TGTGCCAGCAGCCCCGGGGTAGGGCAGGGGGGAGCCAAAAACATTCAGTACTTC. Translating it yields CASSPGVGQGGAKNIQYF.

The chain carries TRBV10-1 and TRBJ2-2; 9 bases align to TRBD1. The V gene's germline CDR1 is WNHNN and CDR2 SYGVQD (reference sequence). The CDR3 covers 16 residues. J lost 3 bases, V lost 11 bases, and 13 bases had no gene match. The CDR3 coding sequence is TGCGCCGGCGACCCAGCTCGGACAGGGGACACCGGGGAGCTGTTTTTT. This encodes CAGDPARTGDTGELFF.

The chain joins TRBV19 to TRBJ1-1; D gene ambiguous. Between the trimmed V and J ends, which lost 6 bases and 0 bases, there was a span of 17 bases. This CDR3 is 16 amino acids long. Germline V gene data show CDR1 as LNHDA and CDR2 as SQIVND (reference sequence). The CDR3: CASRGSKQVMNTEAFF. In DNA, the CDR3 is TGTGCCAGTAGGGGCAGCAAGCAAGTCATGAACACTGAAGCTTTCTTT.

This clone has only a few counts. J is TRBJ2-7 and V is TRBV7-3, with 9 bases matching TRBD1. The V and J ends lost 4 bases and 0 bases, in that order; junction bases with no gene match: 4. Germline-derived CDR1 and CDR2 are SGHTA and FQGTGA. There are 15 residues in the CDR3. CDR3 in amino acids: CASSSGTGISYEQYF. CDR3 in DNA: TGTGCCAGCAGCTCCGGGACAGGGATCTCCTACGAGCAGTACTTC.

This clone occurred once. The rearrangement joins TRBV7-6 to TRBJ1-1; maybe TRBD1 (6 bases). The CDR3 consists of 15 residues. V was pared by 5 bases and J by 3 bases, with 16 bases between. Germline V gene data show CDR1 as SGHVS and CDR2 as FNYEAQ. CDR3 sequence reads: CASSPAGEGDTEAFF. DNA for the CDR3: TGTGCCAGCAGCCCGGCGGGGGAGGGGGACACTGAAGCTTTCTTT. Using reference TRBV7-6 and TRBJ1-1 for the parts outside the CDR3, the full variable domain is GAGVSQSPRYKVTKRGQDVALRCDPISGHVSLYWYRQALGQGPEFLTYFNYEAQQDKSGLPNDRFSAERPEGSISTLTIQRTEQRDSAMYRCASSPAGEGDTEAFFGQGTRLTVV.

V gene TRBV27 combines with J gene TRBJ1-6; 9 bases match TRBD1. Germline V CDR1 and CDR2: MNHEY, SMNVEV (reference sequence). The CDR3 runs to 15 residues. The V gene end was trimmed by 0 bases and the J gene end by 9 bases; junction bases not matched to a gene: 3. In DNA form, the CDR3 reads TGTGCCAGCAGTTTATCAAGGGACAGGGCTTCACCCCTCCACTTT. Amino acid sequence: CASSLSRDRASPLHF.

This clone was counted a few times. The chain carries TRBV3-1 (or the pseudogene TRBV3-2) and TRBJ2-7; 9 positions agree with TRBD2. The junction had 5 bases not matched to a gene; V was cut back by 6 bases and J by 2 bases. In germline, CDR1 is LGHDT, CDR2 YNNKEL (reference sequence). This CDR3 is built from 14 residues. DNA for the CDR3: TGTGCCAGCAGACGGACTAGCGCCGCCTACGAGCAGTACTTC. This translates into CASRRTSAAYEQYF.

The chain couples TRBV5-1 to TRBJ2-1; maybe TRBD1 (6 bases). The germline V gene encodes CDR1 SGHRS and CDR2 YFSETQ. The CDR3 is 14 amino acids. The V end lost 4 bases, the J end lost 8 bases, and 16 bases lay between the germline ends. CDR3 bases: TGCGCCAGCAGCGTTGCAGGACAGCCTTATGAGCAGTTCTTC. Protein sequence: CASSVAGQPYEQFF.

This chain joins TRBV3-1 (or the pseudogene TRBV3-2) and TRBJ2-7; D unresolved. Deletions cut 4 bases from V and 6 bases from J, with 13 bases between. Germline loops: CDR1 LGHDT, CDR2 YNNKEL (reference sequence). The CDR3 spans 13 residues. The DNA for the CDR3 is TGTGCCAGCAGCCGCCTGACACTGAGCGAGCAGTACTTC. Protein: CASSRLTLSEQYF.

This clone has only a few counts. J is TRBJ1-3 and V is TRBV7-2, with 8 bases identical to TRBD1. V was clipped by 4 bases and J by 4 bases; unmatched bases: 3. In germline, CDR1 is SGHTA, CDR2 FQGNSA. This CDR3 spans 14 amino acids. The CDR3 sequence is CASSSGQGGNTIYF. The CDR3 coding sequence is TGTGCCAGCAGCTCAGGACAGGGCGGAAACACCATATATTTT.

This chain uses TRBV2 with TRBJ1-1, with D possibly matching TRBD1 (5 bases). V dropped 0 bases and J dropped 5 bases, with 10 bases sitting between them. Germline V gives CDR1 SNHLY, CDR2 FYNNEI. The CDR3 spans 14 residues. CDR3 amino acids: CASSEAGVWTEAFF. The CDR3 region has the DNA TGTGCCAGCAGTGAAGCAGGGGTATGGACTGAAGCTTTCTTT.